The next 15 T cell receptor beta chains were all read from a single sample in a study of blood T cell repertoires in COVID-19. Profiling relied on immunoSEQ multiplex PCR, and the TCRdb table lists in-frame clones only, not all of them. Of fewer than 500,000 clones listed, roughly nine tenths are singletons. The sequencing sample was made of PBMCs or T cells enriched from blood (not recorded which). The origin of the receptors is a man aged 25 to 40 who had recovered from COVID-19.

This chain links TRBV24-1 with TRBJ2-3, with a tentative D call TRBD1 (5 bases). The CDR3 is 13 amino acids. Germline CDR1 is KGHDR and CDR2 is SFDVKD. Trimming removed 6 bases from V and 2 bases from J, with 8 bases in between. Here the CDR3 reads CATSTGHTDTQYF. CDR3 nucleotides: TGTGCCACCAGTACTGGACACACAGATACGCAGTATTTT.

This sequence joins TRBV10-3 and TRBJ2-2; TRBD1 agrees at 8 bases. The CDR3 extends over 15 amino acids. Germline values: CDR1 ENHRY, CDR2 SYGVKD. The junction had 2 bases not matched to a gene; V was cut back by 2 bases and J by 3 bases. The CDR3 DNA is TGTGCCATCAGTGAGGGACAGGGCCACACCGGGGAGCTGTTTTTT. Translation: CAISEGQGHTGELFF.

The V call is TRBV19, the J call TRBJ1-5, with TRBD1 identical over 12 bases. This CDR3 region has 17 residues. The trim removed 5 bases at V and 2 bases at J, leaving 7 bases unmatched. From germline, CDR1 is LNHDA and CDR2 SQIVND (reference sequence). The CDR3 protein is CASSGDRGRSGNQPQHF. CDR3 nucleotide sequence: TGTGCCAGTAGTGGGGACAGGGGGCGGTCGGGCAATCAGCCCCAGCATTTT.

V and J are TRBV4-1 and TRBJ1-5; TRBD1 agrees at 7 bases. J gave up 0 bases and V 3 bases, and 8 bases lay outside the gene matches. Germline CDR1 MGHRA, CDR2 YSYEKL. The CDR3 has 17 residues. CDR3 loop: CASSHLDRVGSNQPQHF. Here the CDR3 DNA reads TGCGCCAGCAGCCATCTCGACAGGGTGGGTAGCAATCAGCCCCAGCATTTT.

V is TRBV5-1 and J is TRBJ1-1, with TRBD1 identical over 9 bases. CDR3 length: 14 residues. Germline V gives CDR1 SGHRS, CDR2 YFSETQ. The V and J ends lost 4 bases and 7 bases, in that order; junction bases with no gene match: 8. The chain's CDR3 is CASSPGHRGLEAFF. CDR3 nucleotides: TGCGCCAGCAGCCCGGGGCACAGGGGGCTTGAAGCTTTCTTT.

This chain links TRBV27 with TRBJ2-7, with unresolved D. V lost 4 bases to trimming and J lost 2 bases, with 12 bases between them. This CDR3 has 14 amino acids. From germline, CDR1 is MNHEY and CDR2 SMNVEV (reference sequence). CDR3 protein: CASSSTSPAYEQYF. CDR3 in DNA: TGTGCCAGCAGTTCCACGTCCCCGGCCTACGAGCAGTACTTC.

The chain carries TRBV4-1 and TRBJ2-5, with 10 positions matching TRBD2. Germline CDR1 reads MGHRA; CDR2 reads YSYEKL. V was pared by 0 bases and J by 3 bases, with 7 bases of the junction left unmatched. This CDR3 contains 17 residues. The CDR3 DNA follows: TGCGCCAGCAGCCAAGATCGTTGGAGCGGGAGGGAAGAGACCCAGTACTTC. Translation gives CASSQDRWSGREETQYF.

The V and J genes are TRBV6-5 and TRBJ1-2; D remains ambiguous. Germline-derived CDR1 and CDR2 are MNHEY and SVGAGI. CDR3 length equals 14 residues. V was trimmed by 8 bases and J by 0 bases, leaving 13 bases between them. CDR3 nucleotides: TGTGCCAGCTATCCCGCGGGCCCTAACTATGGCTACACCTTC. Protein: CASYPAGPNYGYTF.

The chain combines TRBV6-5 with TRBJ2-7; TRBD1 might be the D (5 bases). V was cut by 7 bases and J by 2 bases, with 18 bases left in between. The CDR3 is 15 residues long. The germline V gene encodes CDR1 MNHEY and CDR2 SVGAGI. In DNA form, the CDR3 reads TGTGCCAGCATTTGGCTGACAGAGGCCCCCTACGAGCAGTACTTC. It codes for CASIWLTEAPYEQYF.

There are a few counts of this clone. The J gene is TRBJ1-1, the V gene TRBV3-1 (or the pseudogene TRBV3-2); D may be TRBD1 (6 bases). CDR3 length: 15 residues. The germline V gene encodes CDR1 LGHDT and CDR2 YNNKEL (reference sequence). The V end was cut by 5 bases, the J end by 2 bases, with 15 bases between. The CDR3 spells CASSSDRLGNTEAFF. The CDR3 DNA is TGTGCCAGCAGCTCCGACAGGCTGGGAAACACTGAAGCTTTCTTT.

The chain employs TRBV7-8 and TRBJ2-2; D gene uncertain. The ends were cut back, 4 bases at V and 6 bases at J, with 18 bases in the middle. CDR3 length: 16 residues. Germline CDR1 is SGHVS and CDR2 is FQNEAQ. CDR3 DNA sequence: TGTGCCAGCAGCTCGCGGATAATAGCTAATTCCGGGGAGCTGTTTTTT. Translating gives CASSSRIIANSGELFF.

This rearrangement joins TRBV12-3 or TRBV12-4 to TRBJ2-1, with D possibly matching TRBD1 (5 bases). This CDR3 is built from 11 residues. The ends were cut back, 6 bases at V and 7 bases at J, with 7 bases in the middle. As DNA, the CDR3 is TGTGCCAGCAGCTCAGGGAATGAGCAGTTCTTC. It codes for CASSSGNEQFF.

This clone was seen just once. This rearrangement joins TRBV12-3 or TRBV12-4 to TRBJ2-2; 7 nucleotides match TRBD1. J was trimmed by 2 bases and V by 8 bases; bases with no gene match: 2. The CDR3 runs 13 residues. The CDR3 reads CASGQENTGELFF. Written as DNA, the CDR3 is TGTGCCAGCGGACAGGAAAACACCGGGGAGCTGTTTTTT.

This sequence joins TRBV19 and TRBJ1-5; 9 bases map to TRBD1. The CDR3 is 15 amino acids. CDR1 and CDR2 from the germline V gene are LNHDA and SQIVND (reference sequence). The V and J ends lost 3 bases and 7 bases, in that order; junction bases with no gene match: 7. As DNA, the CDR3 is TGTGCCAGTAGTATGGGAGGGACAGGGTCGCAGCCCCAGCATTTT. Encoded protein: CASSMGGTGSQPQHF.

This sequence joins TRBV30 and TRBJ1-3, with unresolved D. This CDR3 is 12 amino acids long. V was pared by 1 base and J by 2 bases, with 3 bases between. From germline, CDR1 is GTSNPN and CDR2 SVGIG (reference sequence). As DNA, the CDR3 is TGTGCCTGGAGTGGAGCTGGAAACACCATATATTTT. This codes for CAWSGAGNTIYF.